The table lists the clone carrying this T cell receptor (beta chain) with many counts. Its antigen is as yet unknown. These data belong to a study of T cells in Graves' hyperthyroidism and ophthalmopathy. Overall study findings and caveats: In the blood, most expanded thyroid clonotypes above 0.001 appeared as well. A model of 13 V-J features distinguished ophthalmopathy from stable hyperthyroidism.

A patient was excluded if there was uncontrolled infection, other autoimmune disease, pregnancy or lactation. The germline V gene has CDR1 MNHEY and CDR2 SMNVEV (reference sequence). V lost 3 bases and J lost 0, with 11 bases in between. The CDR3 covers 16 residues. Regions amplified from RNA transcripts were the TCR beta CDR3 regions. The primer set for the first-round RT-PCR of the TCR CDR3 was HTBI. One entry per CDR3 protein results from TCRdb running MiXCR on the multiplex PCR reads. This table holds 550,000 to 800,000 distinct CDR3 sequences, roughly 17% found once. This TCR was recovered from a man aged 50 to 60 with Graves' hyperthyroidism. V gene TRBV27 combines with J gene TRBJ2-2; D not certain. Source material: blood. For the CDR3, the DNA is TGTGCCAGCAGTTTTTTCGCAGACCCGAACACCGGGGAGCTGTTTTTT. Residues: CASSFFADPNTGELFF.